A selection of T cell receptor beta chains follows, all from one sample in a study of blood T cells in healthy people across ages. TCRdb passed the 5' RACE reads through MiXCR, listing each CDR3 protein once. This sample has around 1,500,000 distinct CDR3 sequences, with 28% found just once. The sequencing input was blood. These receptors were collected from a woman between 25 and 40 years old in good health. Both conserved end residues are part of each CDR3. D genes are given only for firm matches. Clone size is not always given. Where it is, it says once, few, many or a class for expanded clones.

j_call | d_call | clone_size | v_call | cdr3_nt | cdr3_aa
TRBJ1-2 | - | - | TRBV7-9 | TGTGCCAGCAGCTTAGCTGGGGCAGGGAATGGCTACACCTTC | CASSLAGAGNGYTF
TRBJ2-1 | TRBD2 | - | TRBV20-1 | TGCAGTGCTAGTGGGACTAGCGGGGGGAACAATGAGCAGTTCTTC | CSASGTSGGNNEQFF
TRBJ1-2 | TRBD1 | few | TRBV6-2/TRBV6-3 | TGTGCCAGCAGTAGAACCTACCAATCACAGGGGTCGGATGGCTACACCTTC | CASSRTYQSQGSDGYTF
TRBJ2-7 | - | - | TRBV19 | TGTGCCAGTAGTATAGGAACCAGCGCGGACGAGCAGTACTTC | CASSIGTSADEQYF
TRBJ2-7 | TRBD2 | many | TRBV7-9 | TGTGCCAGCAGCTTAACTACCTACACGGGGGGCGAGCAGTACTTC | CASSLTTYTGGEQYF
TRBJ2-1 | - | few | TRBV7-3 | TGTGCCAGCAGCCCGAGCGCTTCTACTAATGAGCAGTTCTTC | CASSPSASTNEQFF
TRBJ2-3 | - | few | TRBV20-1 | TGCAGTGCCCATCAGACAGGAACAGATACGCAGTATTTT | CSAHQTGTDTQYF
TRBJ1-2 | - | - | TRBV20-1 | TGCAGTGCGGTACCTCTGTTCCAGGGGACCTATGGCTACACCTTC | CSAVPLFQGTYGYTF
TRBJ2-3 | TRBD1 | few | TRBV20-1 | TGCAGTGCTAGCGCATCGCCCGGGACAGGGGACGCAGATACTCAGTATTTT | CSASASPGTGDADTQYF
TRBJ2-1 | - | few | TRBV20-1 | TGCAGTGCCGACCTCTCGGGAGTACGGAACAATGAGCAGTTCTTC | CSADLSGVRNNEQFF
TRBJ2-5 | - | many | TRBV3-1 | TGTGCCAGCAGCCAAGAACTCCAAGAGACCCAGTACTTC | CASSQELQETQYF
TRBJ2-1 | - | few | TRBV6-2/TRBV6-3 | TGTGCCAGCAGTTACTCGAGTCAGGGCAATGAGCAGTTCTTC | CASSYSSQGNEQFF
TRBJ2-4 | - | - | TRBV7-2 | TGTGCCAGCAGCTCTACCCAGGGCGGGGAAAACATTCAGTACTTC | CASSSTQGGENIQYF
TRBJ2-7 | - | - | TRBV14 | TGTGCCAGCAGCCAAGGGCGGCTTGACCCCTACGAGCAGTACTTC | CASSQGRLDPYEQYF
TRBJ1-6 | TRBD1 | - | TRBV5-1 | TGCGCCGGCACCCAACAGGGGCCGTATAATTCACCCCTCCACTTT | CAGTQQGPYNSPLHF
TRBJ1-1 | - | - | TRBV15 | TGTGCCACCAGCAGAGGCCCCGGGACGGTGAACACTGAAGCTTTCTTT | CATSRGPGTVNTEAFF
TRBJ2-1 | - | - | TRBV7-6 | TGTGCCAGCAGCGCGGCACGGAATGAGCAGTTCTTC | CASSAARNEQFF
TRBJ2-3 | - | many | TRBV29-1 | TGCAGCGGAGGGGCAGATACGCAGTATTTT | CSGGADTQYF
TRBJ2-2 | - | - | TRBV4-1 | TGCGCCAGCCGGGGACCGAGCACCGGGGAGCTGTTTTTT | CASRGPSTGELFF
TRBJ2-1 | - | - | TRBV28 | TGTGCCATCTCGTCAGGGGGGGGGGCCTACAATGAGCAGTTCTTC | CAISSGGGAYNEQFF
TRBJ1-2 | TRBD1 | - | TRBV5-5 | TGTGCCAGCAACTCTGGCGGGACAGGATCTAACTATGGCTACACCTTC | CASNSGGTGSNYGYTF
TRBJ2-1 | TRBD2 | few | TRBV4-3 | TGCGCCAGCAGCCAAGTGGAGTCTAGCGGGAACAATGAGCAGTTCTTC | CASSQVESSGNNEQFF
TRBJ1-5 | - | - | TRBV14 | TGTGCCAGCAGCCACGGTACAGCCCCCAATCAGCCCCAGCATTTT | CASSHGTAPNQPQHF
TRBJ1-6 | TRBD1 | - | TRBV7-2 | TGTGCCAGCAGCTTAGCGGGACAGGGGAGAAATTCACCCCTCCACTTT | CASSLAGQGRNSPLHF
TRBJ1-2 | - | - | TRBV24-1 | TGTGCCACCAGTGATCCCGGGGTTGGCTACACCTTC | CATSDPGVGYTF
TRBJ2-6 | - | once | TRBV7-2 | TGTGCCAGCAGCTACCAATCCTCTGGGGCCAACGTCCGGACTTTC | CASSYQSSGANVRTF
TRBJ2-7 | - | - | TRBV5-5 | TGTGCCAGCAGCTGGGATAGGCCCCCCTACGAGCAGTACTTC | CASSWDRPPYEQYF
TRBJ1-5 | TRBD1 | - | TRBV28 | TGTGCCAGCAGTTTGCCGGGACAGGGGATTCAGCCCCAGCATTTT | CASSLPGQGIQPQHF
TRBJ1-1 | TRBD1 | - | TRBV4-3 | TGCGCCAGCAGCCAAGACCTGGGGCTCAGGGGGGCTTTCTTT | CASSQDLGLRGAFF
TRBJ2-7 | TRBD2 | - | TRBV10-2 | TGCGCCAGCAGGAGCGGGGCAGGGCCATACGAGCAGTACTTC | CASRSGAGPYEQYF
TRBJ1-1 | TRBD1 | many | TRBV5-1 | TGCGCCAGCAGCGCCGCCGGGACAGGGGACACTGAAGCTTTCTTT | CASSAAGTGDTEAFF
TRBJ1-5 | - | few | TRBV15 | TGTGCCACCAGCACGCCCCAGGGAGGCTATAGCAATCAGCCCCAGCATTTT | CATSTPQGGYSNQPQHF
TRBJ2-5 | TRBD1 | - | TRBV5-1 | TGCGCCAGCACATCCGAGGGCCGACAGGGCGAGGAGACCCAGTACTTC | CASTSEGRQGEETQYF
TRBJ2-7 | - | many | TRBV7-2 | TGTGCCAGCAGCCCCCGGGGGAATCTCGAGCAGTACTTC | CASSPRGNLEQYF
TRBJ2-1 | - | many | TRBV4-3 | TGCGCCAGCAGCCAAGATTTTGGCTCCTACAATGAGCAGTTCTTC | CASSQDFGSYNEQFF
TRBJ1-1 | - | - | TRBV7-2 | TGTGCCAGCAGTACCGACAGGCGGGGAAGGGCTTTCTTT | CASSTDRRGRAFF
TRBJ2-1 | - | once | TRBV27 | TGTGCCAGCGCATGGCGCGGGTGGTCGACCAATGAGCAGTTCTTC | CASAWRGWSTNEQFF
TRBJ2-5 | - | - | TRBV5-1 | TGCGCCAGCAGCTCCTTTTCGTTACCACAAGAGACCCAGTACTTC | CASSSFSLPQETQYF
TRBJ2-1 | - | few | TRBV12-5 | TGTGCTAGTCGGGACTCCCGGAATGAGCAGTTCTTC | CASRDSRNEQFF
TRBJ2-1 | - | - | TRBV11-1 | TGTGCCAGCAGCTTATCGCCGGGGGCTCTCTCCTACAATGAGCAGTTCTTC | CASSLSPGALSYNEQFF
TRBJ2-1 | - | - | TRBV6-4 | TGTGCCGGCAGTGAATCTAGCCTAGCGAGGAATGAGCAGTTCTTC | CAGSESSLARNEQFF
TRBJ2-7 | TRBD2 | many | TRBV6-5 | TGTGCCAGCAGTCGAGGACTAGCGAGGGGCGAGCAGTACTTC | CASSRGLARGEQYF